These 18 T cell receptor beta chains were all obtained from the same sample, sequenced in a study of tumor-infiltrating lymphocytes in primary liver carcinoma. Without any cell sorting, roughly 20-32 mg of bulk tissue yielded co-extracted RNA and DNA. TCR beta cDNA was reverse-transcribed from about 0.45 ug of total RNA. The reaction used a constant-region primer and ProtoScript II reverse transcriptase. Three nested multiplex PCR rounds, a slightly modified ARM-PCR method, built the TCR beta libraries. Primers for the first two PCR rounds were TRBV1-TRBV30 forward primers and a C-beta reverse primer (approximately 10 cycles per round). TCRdb passed the multiplex PCR reads through MiXCR, listing each CDR3 protein once. There are tens of thousands of distinct CDR3 sequences in the sample; approximately 70% occur only once, and about a fifth lies in the top ten. The specimen was liver tumor tissue from sampling region 2. Subset described: tumor region T2, inferior pole. These receptors were obtained from a middle-aged man with primary liver carcinoma and hepatitis B virus infection.

This clonotype is classed as medium-sized. The rearrangement links TRBV6-5 to TRBJ2-5; TRBD1 matches at 9 bases. V dropped 4 bases and J dropped 2; count of bases not matched to a gene: 2. Germline V CDR1 and CDR2: MNHEY, SVGAGI. CDR3 size: 14 residues. CDR3 nucleotides: TGTGCCAGCAGTTTCGGACAGGGGCAAGAGACCCAGTACTTC. It specifies CASSFGQGQETQYF.

This sequence joins TRBV5-1 and TRBJ2-3; 7 bases match TRBD1. V was clipped by 3 bases and J by 4 bases; unmatched bases: 2. CDR1 is SGHRS, CDR2 YFSETQ, per germline. This CDR3 comprises 13 residues. CDR3 loop: CASSSQGSDTQYF. The CDR3 DNA follows: TGCGCCAGCAGCTCACAGGGGTCAGATACGCAGTATTTT.

For this clonotype: A read error may produce the germline difference seen at one junction end. J is TRBJ2-6 and V is TRBV29-1; TRBD2 agrees at 14 bases. Germline V lookup: CDR1 SQVTM, CDR2 ANQGSEA. This CDR3 contains 18 residues. DNA of the CDR3: TGCAGCGTTGGAGGGACTAGCGGGAGCCTCCCTGGGTCCAACGCCCTGACTTTC. Translating it yields CSVGGTSGSLPGSNALTF.

This clonotype showed up many times. V is TRBV5-1 and J is TRBJ1-1; 11 bases map to TRBD1. Germline V gives CDR1 SGHRS, CDR2 YFSETQ. The junction had 6 bases not matched to a gene; V was cut back by 4 bases and J by 4 bases. The CDR3 consists of 15 residues. The CDR3 sequence is CASSNSGTGGTEAFF. The CDR3 DNA follows: TGCGCCAGCAGCAACTCCGGGACAGGGGGCACTGAAGCTTTCTTT.

This clonotype appeared a single time. One end of the junction fails to match germline, which may point to a read error. The chain has TRBV6-5 and TRBJ1-1, with D hard to call. Germline V lookup: CDR1 MNHEY, CDR2 SVGAGI. This CDR3 is 14 amino acids long. CDR3 sequence: CASSTGVRNTEVFF. The CDR3, as DNA: TGTGCCAGCAGCACCGGGGTCAGGAACACTGAAGTTTTCTTT.

This clonotype was recorded at least ten times. The chain combines TRBV11-2 with TRBJ2-1; 8 bases map to TRBD2. Trimming cost V 3 bases and J 2 bases; bases outside gene matches: 9. CDR1 SGHAT and CDR2 FQNNGV come from the germline V gene. CDR3 length: 17 amino acids. In DNA form, the CDR3 reads TGTGCCAGCAGCTTGATAGGACTAGCTGGCCCCTACAATGAGCAGTTCTTC. Translation: CASSLIGLAGPYNEQFF.

This clonotype was seen a few times. A much larger clonotype is one base distant, so this may be a read error. The chain carries TRBV24-1 and TRBJ2-7; 8 bases align to TRBD2. CDR1 KGHDR and CDR2 SFDVKD come from the germline V gene. The CDR3 has 12 residues. CDR3 sequence: CAASAGGDEQYF. CDR3 coding DNA: TGTGCCGCCAGTGCGGGAGGCGACGAGCAGTACTTC.

There are many counts of this clonotype. The chain employs TRBV30 and TRBJ2-1, with a possible D match to TRBD2 (6 bases). Germline V CDR1 and CDR2: GTSNPN, SVGIG (reference sequence). Trimming stripped 5 bases from V and 4 bases from J, with 12 bases between. CDR3 length: 13 residues. The CDR3 loop reads CAWGGLFYNEQFF. CDR3 bases: TGTGCCTGGGGGGGACTTTTTTACAATGAGCAGTTCTTC.

Concerning this clonotype itself: The junction departs from the called germline gene at one end, perhaps through a read error. The chain couples TRBV5-1 to TRBJ1-4, with 7 bases aligning to TRBD1. The germline gives CDR1 SGHRS, CDR2 YFSETQ. The CDR3 covers 13 residues. CDR3 bases: TGCGCTAGCAGCTCACAGGGGAGTGAAGAACTGTTTTTT. It encodes CASSSQGSEELFF.

This clonotype was picked up many times. V usage is TRBV28 and J usage is TRBJ2-6; no definite D call. This CDR3 region has 14 residues. The germline CDR1 and CDR2 sequences are MDHEN and SYDVKM. V shed 6 bases and J shed 2 bases, with 8 bases lying between them. The CDR3 nucleotides read TGTGCCAGCAGCTCCCCCGCTGGGGCCAACGTCCTGACTTTC. Residues: CASSSPAGANVLTF. The entire variable domain, with the rest obtained from reference TRBV28 and TRBJ2-6, is as follows: DVKVTQSSRYLVKRTGEKVFLECVQDMDHENMFWYRQDPGLGLRLIYFSYDVKMKEKGDIPEGYSVSREKKERFSLILESASTNQTSMYLCASSSPAGANVLTFGAGSRLTVL.

For this clonotype: The junction does not match germline at one end; this may be a read error. The chain is built from TRBV28 and TRBJ2-7; D remains unclear. Per the germline V gene, CDR1 is MDHEN and CDR2 is SYDVKM. This CDR3 is 10 amino acids long. DNA of the CDR3: TGTACCAGCAGTGAAAGCGAGCAGTACTTC. Translation: CTSSESEQYF.

Details on this clonotype: The junction and the germline gene differ at one end; a read error may be behind it. The chain employs TRBV11-2 and TRBJ1-6; the match to TRBD1 covers 7 bases. The CDR3 is 15 amino acids. Germline V CDR1 and CDR2: SGHAT, FQNNGV. The chain's CDR3 is CASSREDRTYSPLHF. As DNA, the CDR3 is TGTGCCAGCAGCCGCGAGGACAGGACCTATTCACCCCTCCATTTT. Using reference TRBV11-2 and TRBJ1-6 for the parts outside the CDR3, the full variable domain is EAGVAQSPRYKIIEKRQSVAFWCNPISGHATLYWYQQILGQGPKLLIQFQNNGVVDDSQLPKDRFSAERLKGVDSTLKIQPAKLEDSAVYLCASSREDRTYSPLHFGNGTRLTVT.

The rearrangement joins TRBV12-3 or TRBV12-4 to TRBJ2-7; the D gene is possibly TRBD2 (5 bases). This CDR3 has 15 amino acids. The V end was cut by 7 bases, the J end by 0 bases, with 16 bases between. The DNA for the CDR3 is TGTGCCAGCACTCCCGTGCGGAGGATCTCCTACGAGCAGTACTTC. Translation gives CASTPVRRISYEQYF.

The table lists this clonotype with a count of one. The conserved phenylalanine or tryptophan is not found at the CDR3 terminus, so this likely reflects a read error. It is unclear where the CDR3 begins or ends on the DNA, so no DNA is shown, and the CDR3 is as TCRdb lists it. The V and J genes are TRBV28 and TRBJ2-1; the D call in the table, TRBD2, was not verified against the DNA. Germline loops: CDR1 MDHEN, CDR2 SYDVKM. Ends included, the CDR3 has 16 residues. The CDR3 spells CASIPPERGGYNERFL.

This clonotype was detected ten times or more. The chain couples TRBV28 to TRBJ1-4; 11 bases map to TRBD1. The CDR3 has 15 residues. The V and J ends lost 5 bases and 4 bases, in that order; junction bases with no gene match: 3. Per the germline V gene, CDR1 is MDHEN and CDR2 is SYDVKM. Here the CDR3 reads CASSRGTGGNEKLFF. CDR3 nucleotide sequence: TGTGCCAGCAGTAGAGGGACAGGGGGTAATGAAAAACTGTTTTTT.

A note on this clonotype: Germline and junction disagree at one end, which may indicate a read error. The V call is TRBV29-1, the J call TRBJ1-2; 8 bases are a match to TRBD1. The CDR3 is 12 residues long. CDR1 and CDR2 (germline): SQVTM, ANQGSEA. The CDR3 protein is CSMGQETYGYIF. CDR3 DNA: TGCAGCATGGGACAGGAGACATATGGCTACATCTTC.

This clonotype was detected many times. The CDR3 ends on some other residue instead of the conserved phenylalanine or tryptophan, so this is likely a read error. The rearrangement links TRBV6-1 to TRBJ2-7; 8 bases match TRBD2. The germline gives CDR1 MNHNS, CDR2 SASEGT. The CDR3 is made up of 15 amino acids. V lost 6 bases to trimming and J lost 3 bases; unmatched junction nucleotides: 10. In nucleotides, the CDR3 is TGTGCCAGCAGCTGGAAAGCGGGAGAGGTCTACGAGCAGTACCTC. As protein: CASSWKAGEVYEQYL.

This rearrangement joins TRBV29-1 to TRBJ1-2; the D is unclear. Trimming cost V 6 bases and J 5 bases, with 13 bases left between them. CDR1 and CDR2 from the germline V gene are SQVTM and ANQGSEA. The CDR3 is 12 amino acids. In DNA form, the CDR3 reads TGCAGCGTGGGAATGGAGACATATGGCTACACCTTC. This sequence encodes CSVGMETYGYTF.